The source of this T cell receptor (beta chain) is a study of cytomegalovirus exposure and HLA in healthy donors. Measured with immunoSEQ multiplex PCR; TCRdb has only the in-frame clones, and not every one. The sample yields under 200,000 clones, 70% to 90% seen once. After removal of 3 bases from V and 2 bases from J, the junction contained 13 bases not matched to a gene. The V gene's germline CDR1 is SGHTA and CDR2 FQGNSA. The CDR3 has 18 residues. The sequence derives from a woman aged 25 to 39 in good health and CMV-seronegative. J is TRBJ2-3 and V is TRBV7-2; 8 nucleotides match TRBD2. Input material: PBMCs. CDR3 amino acids: CASSFAAIAGLNTDTQYF. As DNA, the CDR3 is TGTGCCAGCAGCTTCGCCGCGATAGCGGGGTTGAACACAGATACGCAGTATTTT.